This T cell receptor (beta chain) was profiled in a study of control samples from healthy donors and cancer patients. Germline CDR1 PRHDT, CDR2 FYEKMQ (reference sequence). The CDR3 is 12 amino acids. The germline V and J ends were trimmed by 4 bases and 5 bases, with 7 bases remaining between them. Here immunoSEQ multiplex PCR was the method, and the copy in TCRdb shows in-frame clones only, minus some. The sample carries nearly 200,000 clones, 91% recorded once. This rearrangement joins TRBV13 to TRBJ2-3; D is unclear. The sample comprised blood. The receptor was isolated from a young man in good health. CDR3 loop: CASSSRIDTQYF. The CDR3 nucleotides read TGTGCCAGCAGCTCTAGGATAGATACGCAGTATTTT.